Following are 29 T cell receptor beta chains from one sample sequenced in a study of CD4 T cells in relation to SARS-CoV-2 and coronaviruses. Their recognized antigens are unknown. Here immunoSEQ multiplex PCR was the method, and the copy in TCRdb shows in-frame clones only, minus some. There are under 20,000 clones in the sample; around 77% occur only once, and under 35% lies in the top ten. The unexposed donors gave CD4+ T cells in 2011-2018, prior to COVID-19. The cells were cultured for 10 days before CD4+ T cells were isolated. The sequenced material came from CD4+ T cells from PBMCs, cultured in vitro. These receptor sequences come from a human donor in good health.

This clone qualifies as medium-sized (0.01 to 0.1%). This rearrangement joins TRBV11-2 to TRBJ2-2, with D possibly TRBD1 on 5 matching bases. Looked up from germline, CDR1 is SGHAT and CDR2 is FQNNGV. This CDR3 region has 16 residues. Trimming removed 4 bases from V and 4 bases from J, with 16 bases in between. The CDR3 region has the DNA TGTGCCAGCAGCTCGGCGGCAGGGTGGGCCACCGGGGAGCTGTTTTTT. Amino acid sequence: CASSSAAGWATGELFF.

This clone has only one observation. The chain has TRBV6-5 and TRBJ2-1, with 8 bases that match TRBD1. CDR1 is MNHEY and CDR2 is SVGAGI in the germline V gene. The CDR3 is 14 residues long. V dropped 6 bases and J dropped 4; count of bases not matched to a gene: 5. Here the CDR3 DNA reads TGTGCCAGCAGCACCGGGACAGGTTACAATGAGCAGTTCTTC. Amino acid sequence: CASSTGTGYNEQFF.

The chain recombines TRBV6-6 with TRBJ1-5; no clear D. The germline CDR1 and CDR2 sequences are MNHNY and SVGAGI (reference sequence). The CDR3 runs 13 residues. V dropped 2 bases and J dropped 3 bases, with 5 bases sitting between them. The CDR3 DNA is TGTGCCAGCAGTTACGGAGTCAATCAGCCCCAGCATTTT. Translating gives CASSYGVNQPQHF.

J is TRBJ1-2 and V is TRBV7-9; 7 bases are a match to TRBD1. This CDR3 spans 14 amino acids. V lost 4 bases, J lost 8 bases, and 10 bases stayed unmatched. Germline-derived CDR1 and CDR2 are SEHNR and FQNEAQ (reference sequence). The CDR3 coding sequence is TGTGCCAGCAGCTCCCAGGACAGGTCCTACGGCTACACCTTC. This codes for CASSSQDRSYGYTF.

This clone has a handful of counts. The CDR3 loop is CSGGGVSGYTF. The CDR3, as DNA: TGCAGTGGCGGGGGGGTTTCTGGCTACACCTTC. V and J are TRBV20-1 and TRBJ1-2, with a possible D match to TRBD1 (5 bases). Germline lookup yields CDR1 DFQATT and CDR2 SNEGSKA (reference sequence). V was pared by 7 bases and J by 7 bases, with 13 bases between. The CDR3 length is 11 residues.

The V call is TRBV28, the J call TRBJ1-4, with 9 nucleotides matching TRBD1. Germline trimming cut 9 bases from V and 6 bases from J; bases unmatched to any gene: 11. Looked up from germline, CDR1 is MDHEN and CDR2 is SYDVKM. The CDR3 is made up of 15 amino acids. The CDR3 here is CASNPLRDRDEKLFF. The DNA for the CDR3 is TGTGCCAGTAACCCCCTCCGGGACAGGGATGAAAAACTGTTTTTT.

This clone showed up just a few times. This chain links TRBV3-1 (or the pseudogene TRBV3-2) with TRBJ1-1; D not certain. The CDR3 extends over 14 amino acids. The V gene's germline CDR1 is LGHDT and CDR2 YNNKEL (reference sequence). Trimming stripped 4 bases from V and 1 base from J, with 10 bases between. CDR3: CASSLSSRNTEAFF. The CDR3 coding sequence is TGTGCCAGCAGCCTCTCGAGCAGGAACACTGAAGCTTTCTTT.

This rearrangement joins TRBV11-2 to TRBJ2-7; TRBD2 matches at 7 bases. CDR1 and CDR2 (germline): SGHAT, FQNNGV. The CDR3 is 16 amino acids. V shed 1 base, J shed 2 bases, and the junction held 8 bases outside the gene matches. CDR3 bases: TGTGCCAGCAGCTTAGGGTTCAGCGGGAATACCTACGAGCAGTACTTC. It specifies CASSLGFSGNTYEQYF.

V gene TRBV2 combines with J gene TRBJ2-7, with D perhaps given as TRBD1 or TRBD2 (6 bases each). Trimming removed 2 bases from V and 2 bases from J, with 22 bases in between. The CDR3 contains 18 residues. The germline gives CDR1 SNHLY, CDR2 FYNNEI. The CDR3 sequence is CASSELGAWGEAPYEQYF. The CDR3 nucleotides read TGTGCCAGCAGTGAATTGGGGGCGTGGGGGGAGGCACCCTACGAGCAGTACTTC.

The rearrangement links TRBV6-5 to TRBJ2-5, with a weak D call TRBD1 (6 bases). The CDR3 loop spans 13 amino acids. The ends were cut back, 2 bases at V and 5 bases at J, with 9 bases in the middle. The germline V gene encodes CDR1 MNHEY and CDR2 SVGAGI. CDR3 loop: CASSYGQGETQYF. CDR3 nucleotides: TGTGCCAGCAGTTACGGTCAGGGGGAGACCCAGTACTTC.

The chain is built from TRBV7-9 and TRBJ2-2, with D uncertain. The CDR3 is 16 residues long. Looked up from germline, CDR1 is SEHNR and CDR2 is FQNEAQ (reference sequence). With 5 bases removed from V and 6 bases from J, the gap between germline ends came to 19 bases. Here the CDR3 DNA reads TGTGCCAGCAGCGTTGCAGGACGGTTAGGCTCCGGGGAGCTGTTTTTT. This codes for CASSVAGRLGSGELFF.

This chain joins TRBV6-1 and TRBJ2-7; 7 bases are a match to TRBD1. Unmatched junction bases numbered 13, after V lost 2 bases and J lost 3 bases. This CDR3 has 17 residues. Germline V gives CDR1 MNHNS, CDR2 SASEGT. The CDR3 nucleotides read TGTGCCAGCAGTGAAACGTTAGGGGACAGCACCTTCTACGAGCAGTACTTC. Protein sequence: CASSETLGDSTFYEQYF.

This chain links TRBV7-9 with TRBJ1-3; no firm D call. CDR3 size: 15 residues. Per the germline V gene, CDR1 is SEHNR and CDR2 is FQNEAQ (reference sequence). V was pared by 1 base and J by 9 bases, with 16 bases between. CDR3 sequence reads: CASSLGGRTAGTIYF. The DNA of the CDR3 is TGTGCCAGCAGCTTAGGTGGCCGGACGGCGGGCACCATATATTTT.

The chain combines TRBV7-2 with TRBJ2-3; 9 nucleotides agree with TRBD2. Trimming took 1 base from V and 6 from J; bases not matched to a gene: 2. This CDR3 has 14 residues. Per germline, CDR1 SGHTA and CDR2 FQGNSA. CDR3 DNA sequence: TGTGCCAGCAGCTTAGTCGCGGGAGGGGATACGCAGTATTTT. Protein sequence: CASSLVAGGDTQYF.

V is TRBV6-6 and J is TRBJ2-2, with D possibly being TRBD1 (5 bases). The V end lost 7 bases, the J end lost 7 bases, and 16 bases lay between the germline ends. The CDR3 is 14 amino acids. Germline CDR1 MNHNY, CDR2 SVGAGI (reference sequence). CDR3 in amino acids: CASTERGFGGELFF. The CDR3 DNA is TGTGCCAGCACCGAAAGGGGTTTCGGCGGGGAGCTGTTTTTT.

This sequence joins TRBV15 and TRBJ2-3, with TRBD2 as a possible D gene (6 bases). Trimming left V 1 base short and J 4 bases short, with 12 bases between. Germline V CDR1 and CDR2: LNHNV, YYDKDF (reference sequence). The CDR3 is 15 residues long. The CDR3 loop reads CATSRVGGTADTQYF. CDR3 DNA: TGTGCCACCAGCAGAGTCGGCGGGACGGCAGATACGCAGTATTTT.

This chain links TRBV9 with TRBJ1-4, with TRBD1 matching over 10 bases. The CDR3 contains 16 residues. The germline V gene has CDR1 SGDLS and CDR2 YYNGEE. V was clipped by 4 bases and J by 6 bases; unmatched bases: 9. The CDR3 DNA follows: TGTGCCAGCAGCTTAAACCGGGACAGGGGCGATGAAAAACTGTTTTTT. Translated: CASSLNRDRGDEKLFF.

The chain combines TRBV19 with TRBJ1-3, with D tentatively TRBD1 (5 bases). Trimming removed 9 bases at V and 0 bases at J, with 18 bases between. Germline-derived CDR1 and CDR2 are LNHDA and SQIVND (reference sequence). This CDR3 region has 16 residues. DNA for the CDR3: TGTGCCAGCGGCGGGACGGCTGATAACTCTGGAAACACCATATATTTT. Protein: CASGGTADNSGNTIYF.

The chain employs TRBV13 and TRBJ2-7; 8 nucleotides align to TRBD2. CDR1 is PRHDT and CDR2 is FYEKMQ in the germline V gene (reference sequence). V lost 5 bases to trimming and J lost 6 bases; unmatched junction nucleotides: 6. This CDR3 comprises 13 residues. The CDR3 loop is CASSQGTRGEQYF. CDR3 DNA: TGTGCCAGCAGCCAGGGGACTAGAGGCGAGCAGTACTTC.

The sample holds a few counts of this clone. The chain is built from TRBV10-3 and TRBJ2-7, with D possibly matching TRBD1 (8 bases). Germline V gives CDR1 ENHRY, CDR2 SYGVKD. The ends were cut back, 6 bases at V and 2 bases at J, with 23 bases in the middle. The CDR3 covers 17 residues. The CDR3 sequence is CAISSFVGGTGTYEQYF. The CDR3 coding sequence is TGTGCCATCAGCTCCTTTGTGGGGGGGACAGGCACCTACGAGCAGTACTTC.

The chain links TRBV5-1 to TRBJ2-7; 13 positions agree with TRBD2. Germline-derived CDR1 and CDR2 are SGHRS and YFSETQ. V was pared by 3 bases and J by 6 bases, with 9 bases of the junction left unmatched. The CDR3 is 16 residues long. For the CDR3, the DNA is TGCGCCAGCAGCTCCGGAGGGACTAGCGGGACCGGCGAGCAGTACTTC. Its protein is CASSSGGTSGTGEQYF.

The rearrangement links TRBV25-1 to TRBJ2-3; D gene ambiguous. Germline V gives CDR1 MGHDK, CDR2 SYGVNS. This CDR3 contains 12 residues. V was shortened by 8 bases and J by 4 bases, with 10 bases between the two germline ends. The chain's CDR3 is CASRRGADTQYF. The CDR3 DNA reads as TGTGCCAGCCGACGAGGCGCAGATACGCAGTATTTT.

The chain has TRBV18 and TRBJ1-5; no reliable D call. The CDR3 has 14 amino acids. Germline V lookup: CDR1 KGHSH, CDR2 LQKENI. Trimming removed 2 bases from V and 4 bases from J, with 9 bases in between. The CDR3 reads CASSPGKGNQPQHF. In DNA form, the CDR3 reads TGTGCCAGCTCACCAGGCAAAGGGAATCAGCCCCAGCATTTT.

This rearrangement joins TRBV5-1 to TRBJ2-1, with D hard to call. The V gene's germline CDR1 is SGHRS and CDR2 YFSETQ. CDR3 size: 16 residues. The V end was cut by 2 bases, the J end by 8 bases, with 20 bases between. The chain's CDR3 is CASSLSVRYGIDEQFF. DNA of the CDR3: TGCGCCAGCAGCTTAAGCGTTCGCTATGGAATCGATGAGCAGTTCTTC. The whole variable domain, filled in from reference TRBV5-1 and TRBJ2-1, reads KAGVTQTPRYLIKTRGQQVTLSCSPISGHRSVSWYQQTPGQGLQFLFEYFSETQRNKGNFPGRFSGRQFSNSRSEMNVSTLELGDSALYLCASSLSVRYGIDEQFFGPGTRLTVL.

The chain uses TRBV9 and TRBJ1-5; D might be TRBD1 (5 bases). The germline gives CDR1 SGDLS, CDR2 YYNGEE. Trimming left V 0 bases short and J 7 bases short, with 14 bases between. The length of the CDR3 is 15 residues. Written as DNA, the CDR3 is TGTGCCAGCAGCGTAGGCGTAGGGGACGGACAGCCCCAGCATTTT. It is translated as CASSVGVGDGQPQHF.

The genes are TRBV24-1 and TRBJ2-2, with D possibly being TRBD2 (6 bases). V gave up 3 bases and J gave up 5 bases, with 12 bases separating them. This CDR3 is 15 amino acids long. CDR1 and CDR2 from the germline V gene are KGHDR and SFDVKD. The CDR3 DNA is TGTGCCACCAGTGATGTCAGGGAGGATACCGGGGAGCTGTTTTTT. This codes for CATSDVREDTGELFF.

CDR3 in DNA: TGCGCCAGCAGCCCCCAAGCGGGGGCGGATACGCAGTATTTT. It yields the protein CASSPQAGADTQYF. V and J are TRBV5-1 and TRBJ2-3; 8 bases fit TRBD2. The trim removed 4 bases at V and 6 bases at J, leaving 7 bases unmatched. This CDR3 comprises 14 residues. Germline lookup yields CDR1 SGHRS and CDR2 YFSETQ.

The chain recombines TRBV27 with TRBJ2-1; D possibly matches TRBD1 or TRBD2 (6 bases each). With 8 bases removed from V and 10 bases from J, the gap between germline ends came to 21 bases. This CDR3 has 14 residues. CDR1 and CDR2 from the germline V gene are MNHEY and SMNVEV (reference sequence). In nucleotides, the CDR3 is TGTGCCAGCCGAGATCCCCTCAGAGGGGGGGAGCAGTTCTTC. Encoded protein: CASRDPLRGGEQFF.

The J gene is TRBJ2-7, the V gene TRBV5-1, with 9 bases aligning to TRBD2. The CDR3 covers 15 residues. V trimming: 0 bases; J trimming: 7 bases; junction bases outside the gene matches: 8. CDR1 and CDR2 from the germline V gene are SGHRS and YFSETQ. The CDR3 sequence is CASSLDSREGREQYF. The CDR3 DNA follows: TGCGCCAGCAGCTTGGACTCGCGGGAGGGCCGAGAGCAGTACTTC.